These 29 T cell receptor beta chains were sequenced from one sample in a study of T-cell memory formation after mild COVID-19. TCRdb ran MiXCR on the 5' RACE reads and lists one entry per CDR3 protein. This table has fewer than 550,000 distinct CDR3 sequences, about 20% appearing once. The source material was PBMCs or a T cell subset sorted from them (not recorded which). The receptor source for this set is an adult woman who had mild COVID-19 (a few samples of this study predate the infection). Cell type and time point are not known.

This clonotype was seen more than once but under ten times. This sequence joins TRBV4-3 and TRBJ2-6; TRBD2 agrees at 11 bases. Germline assignment: CDR1 LGHNA and CDR2 YSLEER. V shed 0 bases, J shed 0 bases, and the junction held 13 bases outside the gene matches. This CDR3 spans 22 amino acids. CDR3 in amino acids: CASSQEFLAGGRVSSGANVLTF. Written as DNA, the CDR3 is TGCGCCAGCAGCCAAGAATTTCTAGCGGGAGGCCGAGTAAGCTCTGGGGCCAACGTCCTGACTTTC.

Only a few counts were recorded for this clonotype. The chain has TRBV4-1 and TRBJ1-4; D not resolved. The germline V gene encodes CDR1 MGHRA and CDR2 YSYEKL. The CDR3 is made up of 12 amino acids. Trimming pared 4 bases from V and 6 bases from J, leaving 6 bases between. The CDR3 DNA is TGCGCCAGCAGCCCCCGGGATGAAAAACTGTTTTTT. It translates to CASSPRDEKLFF.

The chain employs TRBV20-1 and TRBJ2-7; 11 nucleotides align to TRBD1. The CDR3 runs 14 residues. Germline V CDR1 and CDR2: DFQATT, SNEGSKA (reference sequence). Unmatched junction bases numbered 5, after V lost 6 bases and J lost 1 base. The CDR3 spells CSAAGTGGSYEQYF. CDR3 DNA sequence: TGCAGTGCCGCCGGGACAGGGGGTTCCTACGAGCAGTACTTC.

This clonotype has ten or more counts. V usage is TRBV5-1 and J usage is TRBJ2-7; D is unclear. The CDR3 loop spans 13 amino acids. The germline V gene has CDR1 SGHRS and CDR2 YFSETQ. The ends were cut back, 2 bases at V and 3 bases at J, with 9 bases in the middle. For the CDR3, the DNA is TGCGCCAGCAGCTTTCTAATAGACTACGAGCAGTACTTC. Encoded protein: CASSFLIDYEQYF.

In its sample, this clonotype was seen a few times. The CDR3, as DNA: TGTGCCAGCAGCTCGACAGTTGGAAACACCATATATTTT. Translated: CASSSTVGNTIYF. The chain links TRBV5-5 to TRBJ1-3, with D maybe TRBD1 (5 bases). V was shortened by 3 bases and J by 3 bases, with 7 bases between the two germline ends. CDR3 length: 13 amino acids. Germline CDR1 reads SGHKS; CDR2 reads YYEKEE (reference sequence). The entire variable domain, with the rest obtained from reference TRBV5-5 and TRBJ1-3, is as follows: DAGVTQSPTHLIKTRGQQVTLRCSPISGHKSVSWYQQVLGQGPQFIFQYYEKEERGRGNFPDRFSARQFPNYSSELNVNALLLGDSALYLCASSSTVGNTIYFGEGSWLTVV.

This clonotype has a handful of counts. V gene TRBV25-1 combines with J gene TRBJ2-3; D might be TRBD1 (5 bases). The CDR3 has 18 amino acids. With 2 bases removed from V and 6 bases from J, the gap between germline ends came to 24 bases. Germline V gene data show CDR1 as MGHDK and CDR2 as SYGVNS. The CDR3 nucleotides are TGTGCCAGCAGTGAAACAACCCACAAGGGGCCCCTCGGGGATACGCAGTATTTT. Protein sequence: CASSETTHKGPLGDTQYF.

The CDR3 region has the DNA TGCAGTGCTAGAGATGGCCGGATCTCTGGAAACACCATATATTTT. As protein: CSARDGRISGNTIYF. The genes are TRBV20-1 and TRBJ1-3; unclear D gene. The CDR3 length is 15 residues. Between the trimmed V and J ends, which lost 0 bases and 0 bases, there was a span of 9 bases. The germline gives CDR1 DFQATT, CDR2 SNEGSKA (reference sequence).

Worth noting for this clonotype: This may arise from a read error, as a much more abundant clone is one base away. CDR3 protein: CASRSGTVTSGNTTYF. DNA of the CDR3: TGTGCCAGCAGATCCGGGACGGTGACCTCTGGAAACACCACATATTTT. The chain carries TRBV7-9 and TRBJ1-3; TRBD1 might be the D (5 bases). The CDR3 spans 16 residues. Germline V CDR1 and CDR2: SEHNR, FQNEAQ (reference sequence).

In this sample, this clonotype turned up a few times. The rearrangement links TRBV7-2 to TRBJ1-1, with D perhaps matching TRBD1 (5 bases). Trimming removed 5 bases at V and 0 bases at J, with 10 bases between. In germline, CDR1 is SGHTA, CDR2 FQGNSA. CDR3 length: 14 amino acids. This chain's CDR3 is CASSPSQVNTEAFF. The CDR3 coding sequence is TGTGCCAGCAGCCCGTCACAGGTGAACACTGAAGCTTTCTTT.

A few counts support this clonotype. The CDR3: CSAEDGPLTQYF. The CDR3 DNA reads as TGCAGTGCCGAAGACGGTCCTCTTACGCAGTATTTT. The chain is built from TRBV20-1 and TRBJ2-3; no clear D. The CDR3 runs to 12 residues. The V end was cut by 6 bases, the J end by 8 bases, with 15 bases between. The germline gives CDR1 DFQATT, CDR2 SNEGSKA (reference sequence).

The chain carries TRBV13 and TRBJ2-7; 9 positions match TRBD1. Germline trimming cut 4 bases from V and 5 bases from J; bases unmatched to any gene: 18. From germline, CDR1 is PRHDT and CDR2 FYEKMQ (reference sequence). The CDR3 loop spans 18 amino acids. For the CDR3, the DNA is TGTGCCAGCAGCTCCCTGGGGGACAGGGTCCTTGGGTCCAACGAGCAGTACTTC. Translating it yields CASSSLGDRVLGSNEQYF.

This clonotype was seen a handful of times. The chain recombines TRBV7-9 with TRBJ2-3; D is possibly TRBD2 (6 bases). This CDR3 has 16 amino acids. Germline loops: CDR1 SEHNR, CDR2 FQNEAQ (reference sequence). The V end lost 4 bases, the J end lost 0 bases, and 14 bases lay between the germline ends. CDR3 sequence (DNA): TGTGCCAGCAGCTCCTTCGCCGGGACTAGCACAGATACGCAGTATTTT. Amino acid sequence: CASSSFAGTSTDTQYF.

This clonotype was seen a handful of times. The rearrangement joins TRBV7-9 to TRBJ2-3; TRBD1 matches at 7 bases. The CDR3 extends over 18 amino acids. Germline trimming cut 4 bases from V and 1 base from J; bases unmatched to any gene: 14. Germline V lookup: CDR1 SEHNR, CDR2 FQNEAQ (reference sequence). CDR3 sequence reads: CASSSSLGTEAGTDTQYF. CDR3 nucleotide sequence: TGTGCCAGCAGCTCGTCACTCGGGACAGAAGCCGGCACAGATACGCAGTATTTT.

The chain combines TRBV27 with TRBJ2-6; D is perhaps TRBD1 (6 bases). This CDR3 is built from 15 residues. The germline V gene has CDR1 MNHEY and CDR2 SMNVEV (reference sequence). Trimming took off 5 bases at V and 3 bases at J, with 11 bases between the two ends. CDR3 DNA sequence: TGTGCCAGCAGTGGGGGCGAAGGTGGGGCCAACGTCCTGACTTTC. It codes for CASSGGEGGANVLTF.

The gene calls are TRBV6-1 and TRBJ1-5; possible D gene TRBD1, 6 bases. CDR1 and CDR2 (germline): MNHNS, SASEGT. The germline V and J ends were trimmed by 1 base and 0 bases, with 10 bases remaining between them. The CDR3 has 16 residues. The CDR3 DNA is TGTGCCAGCAGTGAAGAGGGACAAATTAGCAATCAGCCCCAGCATTTT. It translates to CASSEEGQISNQPQHF.

The chain combines TRBV5-1 with TRBJ1-1, with 7 bases that match TRBD1. CDR1 SGHRS and CDR2 YFSETQ come from the germline V gene. This CDR3 spans 15 amino acids. V was clipped by 7 bases and J by 0 bases; unmatched bases: 9. The CDR3 here is CASSPGQRMNTEAFF. Here the CDR3 DNA reads TGCGCCAGCTCTCCGGGACAGAGAATGAACACTGAAGCTTTCTTT.

The V and J genes are TRBV7-2 and TRBJ2-7, with 9 bases identical to TRBD1. In germline, CDR1 is SGHTA, CDR2 FQGNSA. V was clipped by 1 base and J by 2 bases; unmatched bases: 3. The CDR3 has 15 amino acids. As DNA, the CDR3 is TGTGCCAGCAGCTTAGGGGACAGGGTTACCTACGAGCAGTACTTC. Its translation: CASSLGDRVTYEQYF.

This clonotype has ten or more counts. The V and J genes are TRBV7-2 and TRBJ2-4, with D hard to call. Deletions cut 0 bases from V and 1 base from J, with 4 bases between. The CDR3 is made up of 14 amino acids. CDR1 and CDR2 from the germline V gene are SGHTA and FQGNSA. The CDR3: CASSLARAKNIQYF. DNA for the CDR3: TGTGCCAGCAGCTTAGCGAGGGCCAAAAACATTCAGTACTTC. The full variable domain, in which reference TRBV7-2 and TRBJ2-4 provide the parts outside the CDR3, is GAGVSQSPSNKVTEKGKDVELRCDPISGHTALYWYRQSLGQGLEFLIYFQGNSAPDKSGLPSDRFSAERTGGSVSTLTIQRTQQEDSAVYLCASSLARAKNIQYFGAGTRLSVL.

The chain uses TRBV5-1 and TRBJ2-3; 9 positions match TRBD1. The ends lost 4 bases at V and 0 bases at J; junction bases unmatched: 3. CDR3 length: 15 amino acids. Germline loops: CDR1 SGHRS, CDR2 YFSETQ. The CDR3 protein is CASSGGQGSTDTQYF. Written as DNA, the CDR3 is TGCGCCAGCAGCGGCGGACAGGGGAGCACAGATACGCAGTATTTT.

This clonotype was observed many times. V is TRBV20-1 and J is TRBJ2-4, with 8 positions matching TRBD1. Germline CDR1 is DFQATT and CDR2 is SNEGSKA (reference sequence). This CDR3 spans 12 amino acids. J lost 8 bases, V lost 3 bases, and 3 bases had no gene match. The CDR3 DNA reads as TGCAGTGCTAGCGGACAGGGACACATTCAGTACTTC. It translates to CSASGQGHIQYF.

The chain combines TRBV7-2 with TRBJ2-3; D may be TRBD2 (5 bases). This CDR3 has 18 residues. CDR1 is SGHTA, CDR2 FQGNSA, per germline. V lost 1 base, J lost 2 bases, and 19 bases lay in between. As DNA, the CDR3 is TGTGCCAGCAGCTTAGTCGTCGGACTCTCCTCAGCCACAGATACGCAGTATTTT. The encoded protein is CASSLVVGLSSATDTQYF.

This clonotype has only a few counts. The chain couples TRBV5-1 to TRBJ2-1; D is possibly TRBD1 (6 bases). Trimming left V 4 bases short and J 3 bases short, with 20 bases between. This CDR3 comprises 17 residues. Germline CDR1 reads SGHRS; CDR2 reads YFSETQ. CDR3 sequence reads: CASSLYTLRDIYNEQFF. Written as DNA, the CDR3 is TGCGCCAGCAGCCTCTATACCCTCCGGGACATCTACAATGAGCAGTTCTTC.

The sample holds many counts of this clonotype. The chain carries TRBV5-1 and TRBJ1-1, with D perhaps TRBD1 (5 bases). This CDR3 is 13 amino acids long. V lost 4 bases, J lost 1 base, and 8 bases lay in between. Germline loops: CDR1 SGHRS, CDR2 YFSETQ. The CDR3 nucleotides read TGCGCCAGCAGCGAGACAGCGAACACTGAAGCTTTCTTT. This encodes CASSETANTEAFF.

Only a few counts were recorded for this clonotype. This rearrangement joins TRBV10-3 to TRBJ2-3, with TRBD1 matching over 11 bases. The trim removed 6 bases at V and 4 bases at J, leaving 6 bases unmatched. Germline CDR1 and CDR2: ENHRY and SYGVKD. The CDR3 spans 15 residues. The CDR3 loop is CAIRDGQGAADTQYF. CDR3 bases: TGTGCCATCAGGGATGGACAGGGGGCCGCAGATACGCAGTATTTT.

This clonotype was found a few times. This chain joins TRBV18 and TRBJ2-3, with TRBD1 as a possible D gene (5 bases). Trimming left V 2 bases short and J 5 bases short, with 8 bases between. This CDR3 contains 13 residues. Germline V gene lookup returns CDR1 KGHSH and CDR2 LQKENI. CDR3 loop: CASSPFDRDTQYF. CDR3 nucleotides: TGTGCCAGCTCACCATTCGACAGAGATACGCAGTATTTT.

The chain carries TRBV12-3 or TRBV12-4 and TRBJ2-7; D is perhaps TRBD1 (6 bases). Trimming left V 5 bases short and J 0 bases short, with 14 bases between. There are 15 residues in the CDR3. This CDR3 reads CASSPGQRSSYEQYF. The DNA of the CDR3 is TGTGCCAGCAGTCCAGGACAGAGATCCTCCTACGAGCAGTACTTC.

This chain links TRBV6-5 with TRBJ2-7, with TRBD1 matching over 7 bases. This CDR3 has 16 residues. Trimming took 0 bases from V and 1 from J; bases not matched to a gene: 6. CDR1 and CDR2 (germline): MNHEY, SVGAGI. The DNA for the CDR3 is TGTGCCAGCAGTTACTCGACGGGACAGATATCCTACGAGCAGTACTTC. Residues: CASSYSTGQISYEQYF.

The gene calls are TRBV7-2 and TRBJ1-5; 7 bases align to TRBD1. The ends lost 6 bases at V and 3 bases at J; junction bases unmatched: 5. The CDR3 is 14 amino acids. Germline-derived CDR1 and CDR2 are SGHTA and FQGNSA. The CDR3 sequence is CASRPDRVNQPQHF. CDR3 coding DNA: TGTGCCAGCAGACCCGACAGGGTCAATCAGCCCCAGCATTTT.

There are a few counts of this clonotype. The chain employs TRBV30 and TRBJ2-1; a possible D gene is TRBD2 (5 bases). The germline CDR1 and CDR2 sequences are GTSNPN and SVGIG (reference sequence). The CDR3 is 11 residues long. The V end was cut by 0 bases, the J end by 9 bases, with 6 bases between. This chain's CDR3 is CAWSVEGEQFF. Written as DNA, the CDR3 is TGTGCCTGGAGTGTAGAGGGTGAGCAGTTCTTC.